The 5 T cell receptor beta chains presented below share a single source sample, sequenced in a study of CD8 T cells in ankylosing spondylitis. Points from the study as a whole: One TCR beta motif, made up of about 8 highly homologous variants, appeared characteristic of ankylosing spondylitis blood.

Their antigens are not known. TCRdb re-called the 5' RACE reads through MiXCR, storing one row per CDR3 protein. This repertoire shows roughly 350,000 distinct CDR3 sequences, approximately 8.2% found once; its top ten account for roughly 15%. Material: blood, either unsorted or a sorted T cell fraction (not recorded which). These receptors all come from a male donor with ankylosing spondylitis.

This clonotype was seen a handful of times. The chain is built from TRBV20-1 and TRBJ2-7, with 11 bases lining up with TRBD2. This CDR3 spans 14 amino acids. The ends lost 5 bases at V and 2 bases at J; junction bases unmatched: 5. CDR1 is DFQATT, CDR2 SNEGSKA, per germline (reference sequence). CDR3 amino acids: CSALPSGRTYEQYF. In DNA form, the CDR3 reads TGCAGTGCTCTCCCTAGCGGGAGGACCTACGAGCAGTACTTC.

The table lists this clonotype with a few counts. V gene TRBV9 combines with J gene TRBJ2-3, with D perhaps TRBD1 (6 bases). CDR1 is SGDLS, CDR2 YYNGEE, per germline. Trimming removed 1 base at V and 2 bases at J, with 14 bases between. This CDR3 is 16 amino acids long. CDR3 region: CASSVQDRSYTDTQYF. CDR3 nucleotides: TGTGCCAGCAGCGTACAAGACAGGTCTTACACAGATACGCAGTATTTT.

This clonotype occurred a few times. The rearrangement joins TRBV5-6 to TRBJ1-3, with 8 bases matching TRBD1. The germline V gene encodes CDR1 SGHDT and CDR2 YYEEEE. CDR3 length: 14 amino acids. The V and J ends lost 4 bases and 3 bases, in that order; junction bases with no gene match: 3. The CDR3 DNA is TGTGCCAGCAGCCCACAGGGGGTTGGAAACACCATATATTTT. As protein: CASSPQGVGNTIYF.

The rearrangement uses TRBV5-1 and TRBJ2-1, with 9 nucleotides matching TRBD1. The CDR3 totals 15 residues. V shed 4 bases and J 5 bases; nucleotides not matched to a gene: 7. Per germline, CDR1 SGHRS and CDR2 YFSETQ. In DNA, the CDR3 is TGCGCCAGCAGCCCCACCGGGACAGGGAACAATGAGCAGTTCTTC. Its translation: CASSPTGTGNNEQFF.

The CDR3 nucleotides are TGTGCCAGCAGCTTCTATGAGACCCAGTACTTC. Its translation is CASSFYETQYF. The gene calls are TRBV7-8 and TRBJ2-5; D ambiguous. V lost 3 bases, J lost 5 bases, and 4 bases lay in between. Germline values: CDR1 SGHVS, CDR2 FQNEAQ. The CDR3 consists of 11 residues.